This T cell receptor beta chain was found in a study of tumor and adjacent non-tumor tissue in lung cancer. Study overall: Histology: 12 adenocarcinoma, a couple of squamous cell carcinoma, 1 small cell lung cancer. Study-wide results and caveats: TCR diversity was significantly greater in tumor than normal lung tissue.

This CDR3 has 15 residues. Per germline, CDR1 SGHAT and CDR2 FQDESV (reference sequence). TCRbeta libraries were built with three rounds of nested PCR, modified from ARM-PCR. TCRdb itself ran the multiplex PCR reads through MiXCR, one entry per CDR3 protein. The data contain roughly 81,000 distinct CDR3 sequences, more than 60% of them singletons. No cell sorting was done before RNA was extracted from the tissue. Points on this clonotype: Its specificity is not known. Relative to the germline gene, one junction end is altered; a read error may explain this.

The chain carries TRBV11-1 and TRBJ2-1; the D gene could be TRBD1 or TRBD2 (6 bases each). The sequence derives from a man in his 70s with non-small cell lung cancer. Source material: lung tumor tissue. CDR3 loop: CASSRWTEGGNEQFF. The CDR3 bases are TGTGCCAGCAGCCGATGGACGGAGGGGGGCAATGAACAGTTCTTC.